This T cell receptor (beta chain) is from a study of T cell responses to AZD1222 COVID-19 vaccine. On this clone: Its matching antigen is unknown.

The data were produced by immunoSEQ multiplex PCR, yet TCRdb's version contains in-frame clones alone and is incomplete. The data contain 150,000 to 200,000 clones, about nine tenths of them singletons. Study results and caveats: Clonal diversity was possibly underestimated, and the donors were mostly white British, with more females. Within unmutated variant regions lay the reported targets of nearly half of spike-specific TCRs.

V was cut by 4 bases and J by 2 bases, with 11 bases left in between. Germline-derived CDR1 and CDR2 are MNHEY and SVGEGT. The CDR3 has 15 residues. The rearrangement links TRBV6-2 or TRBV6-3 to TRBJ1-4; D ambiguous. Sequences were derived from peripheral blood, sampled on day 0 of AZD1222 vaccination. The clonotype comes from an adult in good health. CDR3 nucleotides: TGTGCCAGCAGTTCCCTCGCGGGCACTAATGAAAAACTGTTTTTT. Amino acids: CASSSLAGTNEKLFF.